The 20 T cell receptor beta chains below all came from one sample that was sequenced in a study of radiation and T cells in renal cell carcinoma. Clones were sequenced by immunoSEQ multiplex PCR, and TCRdb holds only the in-frame ones, with some missing. The sample lists 110,000 to 150,000 clones; less than 90% were seen once. Time point defined: baseline pretreatment blood. Treatment in this sample: 15 Gy SBRT to primary tumor, nephrectomy 4 weeks later. The sample in question was blood, obtained from a patient whose treatment included radiotherapy and nephrectomy. These receptor sequences come from a woman aged 50 to 65 with renal cell carcinoma.

In this sample, this clone turned up a few times. The chain links TRBV5-1 to TRBJ1-2; D is perhaps TRBD1 (5 bases). Trimming removed 3 bases at V and 2 bases at J, with 11 bases between. The CDR3 contains 14 residues. Per germline, CDR1 SGHRS and CDR2 YFSETQ. CDR3: CASSSGSGNYGYTF. CDR3 coding DNA: TGCGCCAGCAGCTCCGGCTCAGGGAACTATGGCTACACCTTC.

The chain employs TRBV5-1 and TRBJ2-5; D gene uncertain. This CDR3 contains 14 residues. Trimming removed 0 bases at V and 3 bases at J, with 9 bases between. CDR1 and CDR2 (germline): SGHRS, YFSETQ. The CDR3: CASSLDRWKETQYF. CDR3 coding DNA: TGCGCCAGCAGCTTGGATAGATGGAAAGAGACCCAGTACTTC.

The rearrangement joins TRBV4-1 to TRBJ2-2; 10 positions agree with TRBD2. The CDR3 is made up of 16 amino acids. V trimming: 0 bases; J trimming: 5 bases; junction bases outside the gene matches: 3. CDR1 MGHRA and CDR2 YSYEKL come from the germline V gene. The CDR3 sequence: CASSQDQLAGTGELFF. CDR3 coding DNA: TGCGCCAGCAGCCAAGATCAACTAGCGGGGACCGGGGAGCTGTTTTTT.

V usage is TRBV30 and J usage is TRBJ1-2, with D unresolved. The germline CDR1 and CDR2 sequences are GTSNPN and SVGIG (reference sequence). The CDR3 runs 15 residues. The V end was cut by 2 bases, the J end by 5 bases, with 18 bases between. The CDR3 region has the DNA TGTGCCTGGAGTCTCGGAGGATCCCATCAATATGGCTACACCTTC. It is translated as CAWSLGGSHQYGYTF.

The chain links TRBV2 to TRBJ1-4; TRBD1 matches 9 bases. CDR1 SNHLY and CDR2 FYNNEI come from the germline V gene. V shed 3 bases and J 7 bases; nucleotides not matched to a gene: 6. CDR3 length: 15 amino acids. The CDR3, as DNA: TGTGCCAGCAGTGAGCCGACAGGGGGAGGTGAAAAACTGTTTTTT. Protein: CASSEPTGGGEKLFF.

This clone has a handful of counts. The same CDR3 arises from other DNA sequences in this sample as well. The chain joins TRBV4-1 to TRBJ1-5; no firm D call. Trimming cost V 0 bases and J 0 bases, with 9 bases left between them. Germline V gives CDR1 MGHRA, CDR2 YSYEKL. The CDR3 runs 16 residues. The CDR3 here is CASSQDWGGSNQPQHF. CDR3 in DNA: TGCGCCAGCAGCCAAGATTGGGGAGGTAGCAATCAGCCCCAGCATTTT.

The chain employs TRBV2 and TRBJ1-5, with 9 bases lining up with TRBD1. The CDR3 runs 15 residues. Germline V gene data show CDR1 as SNHLY and CDR2 as FYNNEI. J lost 2 bases, V lost 8 bases, and 7 bases had no gene match. The CDR3, as DNA: TGTGCCAGCTGGACAGGGGTTGGTGGCAATCAGCCCCAGCATTTT. Residues: CASWTGVGGNQPQHF.

The CDR3 sequence is CATSKDGQETQYF. CDR3 sequence (DNA): TGTGCCACCAGCAAAGATGGCCAAGAGACCCAGTACTTC. This chain links TRBV15 with TRBJ2-5; D not certain. The V end lost 4 bases, the J end lost 1 base, and 7 bases lay between the germline ends. The CDR3 loop spans 13 amino acids. From germline, CDR1 is LNHNV and CDR2 YYDKDF (reference sequence).

This chain uses TRBV30 with TRBJ1-5, with a possible D match to TRBD1 (5 bases). The CDR3 is 14 amino acids. Trimming removed 3 bases at V and 6 bases at J, with 15 bases between. Germline CDR1 and CDR2: GTSNPN and SVGIG (reference sequence). This CDR3 reads CAWSEGERGQPQHF. Written as DNA, the CDR3 is TGTGCCTGGAGCGAGGGCGAGAGGGGTCAGCCCCAGCATTTT.

This rearrangement joins TRBV5-1 to TRBJ2-7; tentative D call: TRBD1 (6 bases). Germline V gene data show CDR1 as SGHRS and CDR2 as YFSETQ. The CDR3 extends over 15 amino acids. Trimming took 4 bases from V and 2 from J, leaving 16 bases between them. The CDR3, as DNA: TGCGCCAGCAGCCAAAGCCGGGACACCCCCTACGAGCAGTACTTC. This encodes CASSQSRDTPYEQYF.

The chain couples TRBV10-3 to TRBJ2-5, with D uncertain. The CDR3 contains 15 residues. Germline values: CDR1 ENHRY, CDR2 SYGVKD. V lost 2 bases and J lost 4, with 14 bases in between. The CDR3, as DNA: TGTGCCATCAGTGAGACGGCCACGGGTAGAGAGACCCAGTACTTC. It is translated as CAISETATGRETQYF.

This clone turned up a few times. In DNA, the CDR3 is TGTGCCAGCAGCCCTGGGAGGGGCGCGGGGTATGGCTACACCTTC. Translation gives CASSPGRGAGYGYTF. This chain connects TRBV7-3 to TRBJ1-2, with a possible D match to TRBD1 (5 bases). The CDR3 runs 15 residues. CDR1 and CDR2 from the germline V gene are SGHTA and FQGTGA. Trimming cost V 5 bases and J 5 bases, with 18 bases left between them.

The V call is TRBV19, the J call TRBJ2-2, with D uncertain. The CDR3 runs 14 residues. The V gene's germline CDR1 is LNHDA and CDR2 SQIVND (reference sequence). Trimming removed 5 bases from V and 7 bases from J, with 14 bases in between. CDR3 coding DNA: TGTGCCAGTAGTCCCTCGACGGCCGGCGGGGAGCTGTTTTTT. This sequence encodes CASSPSTAGGELFF.

This clone has just one count. This sequence joins TRBV7-9 and TRBJ2-5; 7 bases map to TRBD1. CDR1 is SEHNR and CDR2 is FQNEAQ in the germline V gene (reference sequence). The junction had 7 bases not matched to a gene; V was cut back by 3 bases and J by 3 bases. The CDR3 length is 15 residues. The CDR3 is CASSFRQGGEETQYF. The CDR3, as DNA: TGTGCCAGCAGCTTTAGACAGGGTGGGGAAGAGACCCAGTACTTC.

This clone showed up just once. The CDR3: CASSVIRTQNTGELFF. The DNA of the CDR3 is TGTGCCAGCAGTGTTATTAGGACCCAGAACACCGGGGAGCTGTTTTTT. This sequence joins TRBV2 and TRBJ2-2; D gene uncertain. V was pared by 4 bases and J by 1 base, with 13 bases between. The CDR3 is made up of 16 amino acids. Germline V gene data show CDR1 as SNHLY and CDR2 as FYNNEI.

This sequence joins TRBV5-1 and TRBJ2-5, with 10 bases that match TRBD2. This CDR3 is 15 amino acids long. Germline CDR1 SGHRS, CDR2 YFSETQ. With 1 base clipped from V and 2 bases from J, the junction kept 2 bases outside the gene matches. The CDR3: CASSLTSGKQETQYF. In DNA form, the CDR3 reads TGCGCCAGCAGCTTGACTAGCGGGAAACAAGAGACCCAGTACTTC.

This clone was observed a handful of times. Without the conserved terminal phenylalanine or tryptophan, this CDR3 likely stems from a read error. Because the CDR3's place on the DNA is in doubt, the DNA is left out and the CDR3 is given as listed by TCRdb. V and J are TRBV4-2 and TRBJ2-2. Inclusive of both ends, the CDR3 amounts to 11 amino acids. CDR1 LGHNA and CDR2 YNFKEQ come from the germline V gene. CDR3 sequence reads: CASSQDSRIVL.

The gene calls are TRBV27 and TRBJ2-7, with TRBD2 matching 8 bases. Germline V lookup: CDR1 MNHEY, CDR2 SMNVEV (reference sequence). The CDR3 loop spans 13 amino acids. The V gene end was trimmed by 8 bases and the J gene end by 3 bases; junction bases not matched to a gene: 6. CDR3 DNA: TGTGCCAGCGACCGCGGGAGGATCTACGAGCAGTACTTC. Its translation: CASDRGRIYEQYF.

The V call is TRBV5-1, the J call TRBJ2-5, with TRBD1 matching 8 bases. Germline assignment: CDR1 SGHRS and CDR2 YFSETQ. The CDR3 extends over 13 amino acids. J lost 5 bases, V lost 3 bases, and 3 bases had no gene match. CDR3 nucleotides: TGCGCCAGCAGCTCTACAGGGGGGGAGACCCAGTACTTC. Translated, it gives CASSSTGGETQYF. Supplemented by reference TRBV5-1 and TRBJ2-5, the full variable domain reads KAGVTQTPRYLIKTRGQQVTLSCSPISGHRSVSWYQQTPGQGLQFLFEYFSETQRNKGNFPGRFSGRQFSNSRSEMNVSTLELGDSALYLCASSSTGGETQYFGPGTRLLVL.

The rearrangement uses TRBV5-6 and TRBJ1-2; D ambiguous. Germline CDR1 SGHDT, CDR2 YYEEEE. Trimming stripped 6 bases from V and 1 base from J, with 13 bases between. The CDR3 spans 14 residues. CDR3 nucleotides: TGTGCCAGCAAACGAACGACGGTTAACTATGGCTACACCTTC. It is translated as CASKRTTVNYGYTF.